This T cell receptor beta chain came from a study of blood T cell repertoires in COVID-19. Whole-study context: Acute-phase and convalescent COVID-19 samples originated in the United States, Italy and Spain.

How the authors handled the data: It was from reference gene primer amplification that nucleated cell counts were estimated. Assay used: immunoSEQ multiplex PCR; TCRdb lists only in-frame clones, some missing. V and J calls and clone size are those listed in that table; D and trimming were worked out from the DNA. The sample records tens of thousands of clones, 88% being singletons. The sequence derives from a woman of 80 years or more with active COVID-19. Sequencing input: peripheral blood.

The CDR3 protein is CASSLGTSYEQYF. The CDR3 nucleotides are TGTGCCAGCAGCTTAGGGACTAGCTACGAGCAGTACTTC. V gene TRBV11-2 combines with J gene TRBJ2-7; 7 bases are a match to TRBD2. J gave up 3 bases and V 1 base, and 0 bases lay outside the gene matches. Germline assignment: CDR1 SGHAT and CDR2 FQNNGV. The CDR3 is 13 amino acids. The full variable domain, in which reference TRBV11-2 and TRBJ2-7 provide the parts outside the CDR3, is EAGVAQSPRYKIIEKRQSVAFWCNPISGHATLYWYQQILGQGPKLLIQFQNNGVVDDSQLPKDRFSAERLKGVDSTLKIQPAKLEDSAVYLCASSLGTSYEQYFGPGTRLTVT.